This T cell receptor (beta chain) was observed in a study of metastatic and nonmetastatic thyroid tumors. Study results and limitations: Reportedly, malignant thyroid tumors had significantly higher TCR beta diversity than benign nodules, in blood and tumor.

In regard to this clone: Its specificity is unknown.

TCRdb reanalyzed the PCR reads via MiXCR. This table holds about 15,000 clones, roughly 26% found once. The CDR3 consists of 14 residues. Germline loops: CDR1 GTSNPN, CDR2 SVGIG (reference sequence). V was shortened by 1 base and J by 6 bases, with 15 bases between the two germline ends. Not a single patient had been given any form of treatment at any point before undergoing thyroid surgery. The receptor was derived from a male donor with papillary thyroid cancer or a benign thyroid nodule (not recorded which). Some clones in this sample may be carry-over from other donors' samples. The chain links TRBV30 to TRBJ1-2; a weak D match, TRBD1 (5 bases). The specimen sequenced was blood. For the CDR3, the DNA is TGTGCCTGGAGTGGTCCCAGGGATCGGCATGGCTACACCTTC. Residues: CAWSGPRDRHGYTF.